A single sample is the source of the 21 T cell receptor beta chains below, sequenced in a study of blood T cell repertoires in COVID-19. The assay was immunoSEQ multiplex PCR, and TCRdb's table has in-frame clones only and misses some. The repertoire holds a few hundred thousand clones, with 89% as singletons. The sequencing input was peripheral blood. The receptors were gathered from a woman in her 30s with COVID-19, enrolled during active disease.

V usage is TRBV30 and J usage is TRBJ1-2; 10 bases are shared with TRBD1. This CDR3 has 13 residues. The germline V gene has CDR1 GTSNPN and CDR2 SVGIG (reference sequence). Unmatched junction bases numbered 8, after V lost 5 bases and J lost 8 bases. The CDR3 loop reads CAWEKGTGEGYTF. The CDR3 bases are TGTGCCTGGGAGAAGGGGACAGGGGAAGGCTACACCTTC.

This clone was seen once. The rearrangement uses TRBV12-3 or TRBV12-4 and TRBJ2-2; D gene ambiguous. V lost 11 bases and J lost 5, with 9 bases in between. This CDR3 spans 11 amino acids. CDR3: CASGPTGELFF. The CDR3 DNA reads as TGTGCCTCGGGTCCTACCGGGGAGCTGTTTTTT.

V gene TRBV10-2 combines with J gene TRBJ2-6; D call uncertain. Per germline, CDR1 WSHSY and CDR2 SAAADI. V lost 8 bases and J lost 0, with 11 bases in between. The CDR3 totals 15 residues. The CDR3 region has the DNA TGCGCCAGCCACGAGAGGAACTCTGGGGCCAACGTCCTGACTTTC. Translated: CASHERNSGANVLTF.

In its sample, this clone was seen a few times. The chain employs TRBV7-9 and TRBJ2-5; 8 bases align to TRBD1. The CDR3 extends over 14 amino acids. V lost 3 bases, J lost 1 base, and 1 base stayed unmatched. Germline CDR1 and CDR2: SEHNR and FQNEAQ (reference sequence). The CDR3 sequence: CASSFTGGQETQYF. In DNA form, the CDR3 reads TGTGCCAGCAGCTTCACAGGGGGCCAAGAGACCCAGTACTTC.

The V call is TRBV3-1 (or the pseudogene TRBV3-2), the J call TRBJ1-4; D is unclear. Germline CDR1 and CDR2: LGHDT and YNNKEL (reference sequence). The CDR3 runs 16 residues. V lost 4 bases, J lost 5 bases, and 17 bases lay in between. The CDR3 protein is CASSPSGLSFNEKLFF. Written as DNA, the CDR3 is TGTGCCAGCAGCCCGTCCGGACTTTCCTTCAATGAAAAACTGTTTTTT.

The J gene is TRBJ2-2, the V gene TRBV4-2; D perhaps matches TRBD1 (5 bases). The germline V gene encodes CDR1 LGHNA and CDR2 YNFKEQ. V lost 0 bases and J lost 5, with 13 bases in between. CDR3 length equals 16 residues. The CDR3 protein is CASSQDSPKGTGELFF. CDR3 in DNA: TGTGCCAGCAGCCAAGACTCGCCCAAGGGGACCGGGGAGCTGTTTTTT.

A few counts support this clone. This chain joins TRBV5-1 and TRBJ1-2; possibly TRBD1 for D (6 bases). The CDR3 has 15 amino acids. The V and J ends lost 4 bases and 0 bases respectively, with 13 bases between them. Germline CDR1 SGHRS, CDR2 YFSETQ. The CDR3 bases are TGCGCCAGCAGCATAGGACAGTCGACTAACTATGGCTACACCTTC. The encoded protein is CASSIGQSTNYGYTF.

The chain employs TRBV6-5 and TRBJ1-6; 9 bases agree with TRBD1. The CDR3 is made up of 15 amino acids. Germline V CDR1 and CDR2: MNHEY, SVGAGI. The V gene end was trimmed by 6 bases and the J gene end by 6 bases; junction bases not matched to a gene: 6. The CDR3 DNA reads TGTGCCAGCAGCCCGACAGGGGGGACTAATTCACCCCTCCACTTT. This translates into CASSPTGGTNSPLHF.

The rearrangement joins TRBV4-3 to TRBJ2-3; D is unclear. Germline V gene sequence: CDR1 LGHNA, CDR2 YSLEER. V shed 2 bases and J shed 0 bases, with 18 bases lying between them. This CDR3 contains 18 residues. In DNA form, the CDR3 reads TGCGCCAGCAGCCAATCCTCTCGGTCGGCAGCGAGCACAGATACGCAGTATTTT. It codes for CASSQSSRSAASTDTQYF.

DNA for the CDR3: TGTGCAAGTCGCTTCCCATGGGGACAGGGGGGAGTGGACACTGAAGCTTTCTTT. Protein: CASRFPWGQGGVDTEAFF. The chain carries TRBV12-2 and TRBJ1-1; the tabulated D call, TRBD1, remains unverified against the DNA. TRBV12-2 is deemed a pseudogene. This CDR3 contains 18 residues.

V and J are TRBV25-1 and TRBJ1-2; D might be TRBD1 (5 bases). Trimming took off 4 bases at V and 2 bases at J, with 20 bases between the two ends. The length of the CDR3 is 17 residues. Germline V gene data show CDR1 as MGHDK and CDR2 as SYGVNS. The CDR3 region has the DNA TGTGCCAGCAGTGGACGGGACTCCTTACGACCCAACTATGGCTACACCTTC. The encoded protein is CASSGRDSLRPNYGYTF.

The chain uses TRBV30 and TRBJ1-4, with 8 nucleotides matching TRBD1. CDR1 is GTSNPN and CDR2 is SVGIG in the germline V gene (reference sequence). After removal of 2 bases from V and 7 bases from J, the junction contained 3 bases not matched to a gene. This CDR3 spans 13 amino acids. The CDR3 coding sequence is TGTGCCTGGAGTCCCCAGGGGGCTGAAAAACTGTTTTTT. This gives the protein CAWSPQGAEKLFF.

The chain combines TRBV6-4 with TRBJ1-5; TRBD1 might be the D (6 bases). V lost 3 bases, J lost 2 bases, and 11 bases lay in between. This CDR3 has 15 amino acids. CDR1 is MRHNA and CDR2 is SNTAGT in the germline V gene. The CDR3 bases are TGTGCCAGCAGTGAAGTGGCAGGGGGCAATCAGCCCCAGCATTTT. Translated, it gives CASSEVAGGNQPQHF.

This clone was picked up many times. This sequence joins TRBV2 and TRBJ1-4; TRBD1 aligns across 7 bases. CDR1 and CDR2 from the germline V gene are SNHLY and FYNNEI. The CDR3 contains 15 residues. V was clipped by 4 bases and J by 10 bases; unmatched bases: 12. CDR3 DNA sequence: TGTGCCAGCAGTGTAAACAGGGGTAAAGATCGAAAACTGTTTTTT. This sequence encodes CASSVNRGKDRKLFF.

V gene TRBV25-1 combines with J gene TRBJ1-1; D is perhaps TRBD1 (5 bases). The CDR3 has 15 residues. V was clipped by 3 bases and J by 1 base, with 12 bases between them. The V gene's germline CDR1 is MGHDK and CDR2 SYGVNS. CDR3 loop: CASSDYRTSNTEAFF. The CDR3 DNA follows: TGTGCCAGCAGTGACTACAGGACCTCGAACACTGAAGCTTTCTTT.

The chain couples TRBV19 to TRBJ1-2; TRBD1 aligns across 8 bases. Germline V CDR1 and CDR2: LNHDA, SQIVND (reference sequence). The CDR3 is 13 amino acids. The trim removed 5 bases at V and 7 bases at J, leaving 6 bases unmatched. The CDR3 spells CASSPDRESGYTF. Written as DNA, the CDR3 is TGTGCCAGTAGTCCGGACAGGGAGAGTGGCTACACCTTC.

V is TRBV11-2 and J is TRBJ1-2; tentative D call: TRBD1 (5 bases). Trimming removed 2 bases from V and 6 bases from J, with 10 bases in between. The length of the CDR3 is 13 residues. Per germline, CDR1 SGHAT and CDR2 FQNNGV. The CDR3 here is CASSLLGGNGYTF. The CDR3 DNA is TGTGCCAGCAGCTTACTGGGGGGGAATGGCTACACCTTC.

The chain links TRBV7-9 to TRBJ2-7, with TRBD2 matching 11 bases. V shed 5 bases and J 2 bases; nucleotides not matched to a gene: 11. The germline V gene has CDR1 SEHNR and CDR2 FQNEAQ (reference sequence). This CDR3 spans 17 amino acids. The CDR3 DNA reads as TGTGCCAGCAGCACCAAACTTACTAGCGGGGGAACCTACGAGCAGTACTTC. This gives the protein CASSTKLTSGGTYEQYF.

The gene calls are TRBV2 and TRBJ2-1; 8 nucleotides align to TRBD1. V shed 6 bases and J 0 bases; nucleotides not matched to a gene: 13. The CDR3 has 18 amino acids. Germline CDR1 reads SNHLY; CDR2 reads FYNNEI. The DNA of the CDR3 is TGTGCCAGCAGAAAGTTTACAGGGGGAATGTTCTCCTACAATGAGCAGTTCTTC. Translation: CASRKFTGGMFSYNEQFF. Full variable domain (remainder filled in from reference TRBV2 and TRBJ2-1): EPEVTQTPSHQVTQMGQEVILRCVPISNHLYFYWYRQILGQKVEFLVSFYNNEISEKSEIFDDQFSVERPDGSNFTLKIRSTKLEDSAMYFCASRKFTGGMFSYNEQFFGPGTRLTVL.

The CDR3 region has the DNA TGTGCCAGCAGCTTAGCGAGGGCCGGATCCCCCCTCGAAAAACTGTTTTTT. Translated, it gives CASSLARAGSPLEKLFF. The chain employs TRBV7-6 and TRBJ1-4; D uncertain. The V end lost 0 bases, the J end lost 8 bases, and 19 bases lay between the germline ends. The CDR3 is made up of 17 amino acids. In germline, CDR1 is SGHVS, CDR2 FNYEAQ.

The CDR3 DNA reads TGTGCCATGAAAACCGGGACAGGAGAGAACACTGAAGCTTTCTTT. It translates to CAMKTGTGENTEAFF. The rearrangement links TRBV10-3 to TRBJ1-1, with 8 bases lining up with TRBD1. With V trimmed by 9 bases and J by 1 base, 10 bases remained unmatched. Germline lookup yields CDR1 ENHRY and CDR2 SYGVKD. The CDR3 loop spans 15 amino acids.